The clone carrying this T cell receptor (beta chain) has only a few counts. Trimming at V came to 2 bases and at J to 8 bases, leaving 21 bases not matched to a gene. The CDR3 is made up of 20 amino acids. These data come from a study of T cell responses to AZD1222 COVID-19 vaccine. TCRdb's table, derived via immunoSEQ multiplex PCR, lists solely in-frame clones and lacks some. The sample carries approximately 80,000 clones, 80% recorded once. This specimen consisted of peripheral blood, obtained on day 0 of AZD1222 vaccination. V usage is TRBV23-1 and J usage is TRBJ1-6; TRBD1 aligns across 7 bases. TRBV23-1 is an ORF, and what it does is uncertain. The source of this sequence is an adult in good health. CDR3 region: CASSQLVAVTTGDEDSPLHF. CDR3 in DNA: TGCGCCAGCAGTCAACTAGTTGCGGTTACAACAGGGGACGAGGATTCACCCCTCCACTTT.